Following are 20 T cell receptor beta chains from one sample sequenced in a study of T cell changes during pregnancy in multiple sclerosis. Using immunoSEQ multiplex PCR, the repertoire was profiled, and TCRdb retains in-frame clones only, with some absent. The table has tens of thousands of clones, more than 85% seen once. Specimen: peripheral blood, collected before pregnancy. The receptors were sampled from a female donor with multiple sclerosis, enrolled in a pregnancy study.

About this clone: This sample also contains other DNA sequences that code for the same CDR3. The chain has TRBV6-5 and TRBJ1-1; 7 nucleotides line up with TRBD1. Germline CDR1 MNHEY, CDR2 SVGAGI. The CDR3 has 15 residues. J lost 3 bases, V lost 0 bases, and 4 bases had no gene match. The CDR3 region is CASSYSGQGDTEAFF. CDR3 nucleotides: TGTGCCAGCAGTTACTCAGGGCAGGGGGACACTGAAGCTTTCTTT.

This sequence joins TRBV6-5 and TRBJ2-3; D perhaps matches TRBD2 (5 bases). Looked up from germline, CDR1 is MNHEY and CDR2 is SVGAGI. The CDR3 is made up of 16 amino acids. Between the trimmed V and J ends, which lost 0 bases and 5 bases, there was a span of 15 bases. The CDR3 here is CASSYSSGDTGDTQYF. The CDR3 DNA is TGTGCCAGCAGTTACTCGAGCGGCGATACGGGAGATACGCAGTATTTT.

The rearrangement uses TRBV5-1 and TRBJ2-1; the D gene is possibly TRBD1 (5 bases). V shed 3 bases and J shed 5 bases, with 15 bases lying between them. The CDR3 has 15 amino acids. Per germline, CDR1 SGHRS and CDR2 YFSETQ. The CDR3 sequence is CASSYGQKPNNEQFF. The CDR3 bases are TGCGCCAGCAGCTACGGACAAAAGCCAAACAATGAGCAGTTCTTC. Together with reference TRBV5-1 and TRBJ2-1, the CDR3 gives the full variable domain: KAGVTQTPRYLIKTRGQQVTLSCSPISGHRSVSWYQQTPGQGLQFLFEYFSETQRNKGNFPGRFSGRQFSNSRSEMNVSTLELGDSALYLCASSYGQKPNNEQFFGPGTRLTVL.

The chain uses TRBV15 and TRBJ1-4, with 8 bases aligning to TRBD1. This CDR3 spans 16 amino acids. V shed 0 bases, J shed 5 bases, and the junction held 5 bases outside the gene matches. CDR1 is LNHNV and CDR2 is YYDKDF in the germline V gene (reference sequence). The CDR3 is CATSRDSGQANEKLFF. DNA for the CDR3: TGTGCCACCAGCAGAGACTCGGGACAGGCAAATGAAAAACTGTTTTTT.

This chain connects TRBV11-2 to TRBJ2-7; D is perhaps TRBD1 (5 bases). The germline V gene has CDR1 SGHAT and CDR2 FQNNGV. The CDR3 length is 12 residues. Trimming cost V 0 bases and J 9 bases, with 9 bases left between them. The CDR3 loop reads CASSLDPGRQYF. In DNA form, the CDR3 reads TGTGCCAGCAGCTTAGATCCAGGGCGGCAGTACTTC.

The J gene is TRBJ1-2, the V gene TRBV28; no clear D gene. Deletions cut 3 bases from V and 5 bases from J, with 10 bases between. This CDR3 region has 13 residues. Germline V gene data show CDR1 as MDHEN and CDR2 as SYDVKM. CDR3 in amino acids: CASSFTGGYGYTF. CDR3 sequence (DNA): TGTGCCAGCAGTTTCACGGGAGGGTATGGCTACACCTTC.

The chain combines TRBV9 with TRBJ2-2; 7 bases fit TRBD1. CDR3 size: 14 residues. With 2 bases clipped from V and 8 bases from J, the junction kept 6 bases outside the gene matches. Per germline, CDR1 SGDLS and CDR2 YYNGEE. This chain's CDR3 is CASSVTQGRGELFF. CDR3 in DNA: TGTGCCAGCAGCGTGACACAGGGGCGAGGGGAGCTGTTTTTT.

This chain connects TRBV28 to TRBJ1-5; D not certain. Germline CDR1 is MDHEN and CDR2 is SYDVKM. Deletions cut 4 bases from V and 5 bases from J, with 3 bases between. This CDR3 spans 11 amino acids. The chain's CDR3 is CASSSDQPQHF. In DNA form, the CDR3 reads TGTGCCAGCAGTTCTGATCAGCCCCAGCATTTT.

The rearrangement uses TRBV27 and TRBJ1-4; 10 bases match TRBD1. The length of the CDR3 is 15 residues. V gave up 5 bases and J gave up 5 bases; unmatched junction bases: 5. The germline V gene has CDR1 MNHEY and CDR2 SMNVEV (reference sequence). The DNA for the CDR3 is TGTGCCAGCAGTCCTTCGGGACAGGGGAATGAAAAACTGTTTTTT. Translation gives CASSPSGQGNEKLFF.

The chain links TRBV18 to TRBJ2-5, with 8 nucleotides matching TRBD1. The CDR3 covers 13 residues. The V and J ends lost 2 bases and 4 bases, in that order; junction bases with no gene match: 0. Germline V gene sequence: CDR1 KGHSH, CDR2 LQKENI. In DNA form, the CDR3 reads TGTGCCAGCTCACCAGGACAGGGAGAGACCCAGTACTTC. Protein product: CASSPGQGETQYF. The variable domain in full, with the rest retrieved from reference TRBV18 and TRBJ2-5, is NAGVMQNPRHLVRRRGQEARLRCSPMKGHSHVYWYRQLPEEGLKFMVYLQKENIIDESGMPKERFSAEFPKEGPSILRIQQVVRGDSAAYFCASSPGQGETQYFGPGTRLLVL.

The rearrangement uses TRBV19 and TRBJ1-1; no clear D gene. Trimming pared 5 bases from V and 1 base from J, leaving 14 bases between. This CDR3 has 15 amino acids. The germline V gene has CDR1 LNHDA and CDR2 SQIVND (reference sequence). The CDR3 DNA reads TGTGCCAGTAGTCCAACCCGTCTAGGGAACACTGAAGCTTTCTTT. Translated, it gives CASSPTRLGNTEAFF.

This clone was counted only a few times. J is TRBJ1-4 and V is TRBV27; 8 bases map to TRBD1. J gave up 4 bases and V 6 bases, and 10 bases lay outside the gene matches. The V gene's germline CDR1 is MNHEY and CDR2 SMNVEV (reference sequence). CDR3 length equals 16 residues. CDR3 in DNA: TGTGCCAGCAGAGTCCAGGACAGGGTCGGTAATGAAAAACTGTTTTTT. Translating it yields CASRVQDRVGNEKLFF.

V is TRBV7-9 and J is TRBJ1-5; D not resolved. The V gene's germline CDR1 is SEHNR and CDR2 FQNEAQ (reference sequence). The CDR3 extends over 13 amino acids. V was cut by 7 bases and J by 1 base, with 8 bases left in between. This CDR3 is CASTVASNQPQHF. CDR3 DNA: TGTGCCAGCACAGTGGCCAGCAATCAGCCCCAGCATTTT. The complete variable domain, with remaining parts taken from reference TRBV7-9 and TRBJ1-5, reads DTGVSQNPRHKITKRGQNVTFRCDPISEHNRLYWYRQTLGQGPEFLTYFQNEAQLEKSRLLSDRFSAERPKGSFSTLEIQRTEQGDSAMYLCASTVASNQPQHFGDGTRLSIL.

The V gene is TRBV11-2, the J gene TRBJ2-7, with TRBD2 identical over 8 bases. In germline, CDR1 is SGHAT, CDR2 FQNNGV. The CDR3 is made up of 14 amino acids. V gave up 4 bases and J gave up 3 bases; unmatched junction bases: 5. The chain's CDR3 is CASSSRLAHYEQYF. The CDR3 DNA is TGTGCCAGCAGCTCCAGACTAGCGCACTACGAGCAGTACTTC.

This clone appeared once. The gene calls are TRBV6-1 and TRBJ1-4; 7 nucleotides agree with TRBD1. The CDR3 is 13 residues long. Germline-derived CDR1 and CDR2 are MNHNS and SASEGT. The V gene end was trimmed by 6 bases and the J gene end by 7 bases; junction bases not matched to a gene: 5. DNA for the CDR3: TGTGCCAGCAGCGAGCAGGGGGGTGAAAAACTGTTTTTT. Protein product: CASSEQGGEKLFF.

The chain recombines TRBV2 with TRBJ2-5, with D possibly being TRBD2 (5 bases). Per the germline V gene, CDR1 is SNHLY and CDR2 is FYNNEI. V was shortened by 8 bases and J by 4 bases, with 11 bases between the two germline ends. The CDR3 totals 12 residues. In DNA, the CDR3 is TGTGCCAGCTGGGCTGGAGGAGAGACCCAGTACTTC. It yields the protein CASWAGGETQYF. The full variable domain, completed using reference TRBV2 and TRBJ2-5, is EPEVTQTPSHQVTQMGQEVILRCVPISNHLYFYWYRQILGQKVEFLVSFYNNEISEKSEIFDDQFSVERPDGSNFTLKIRSTKLEDSAMYFCASWAGGETQYFGPGTRLLVL.

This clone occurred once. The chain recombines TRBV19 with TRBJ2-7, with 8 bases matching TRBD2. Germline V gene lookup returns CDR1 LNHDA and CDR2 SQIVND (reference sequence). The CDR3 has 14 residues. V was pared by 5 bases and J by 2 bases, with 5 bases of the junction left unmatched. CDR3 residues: CASSFTSGTYEQYF. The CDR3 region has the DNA TGTGCCAGTAGTTTTACTAGCGGAACCTACGAGCAGTACTTC.

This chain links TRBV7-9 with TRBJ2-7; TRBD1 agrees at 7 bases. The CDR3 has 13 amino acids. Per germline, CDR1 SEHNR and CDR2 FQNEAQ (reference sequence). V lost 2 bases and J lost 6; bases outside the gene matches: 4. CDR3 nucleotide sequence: TGTGCCAGCAGCTTAAGACAGGGCGGCGAGCAGTACTTC. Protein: CASSLRQGGEQYF.

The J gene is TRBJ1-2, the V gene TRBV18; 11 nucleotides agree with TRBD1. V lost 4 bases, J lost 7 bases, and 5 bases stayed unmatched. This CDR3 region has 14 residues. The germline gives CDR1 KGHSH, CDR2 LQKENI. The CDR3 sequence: CASSLGQGASGYTF. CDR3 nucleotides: TGTGCCAGCTCACTAGGACAGGGGGCAAGTGGCTACACCTTC.

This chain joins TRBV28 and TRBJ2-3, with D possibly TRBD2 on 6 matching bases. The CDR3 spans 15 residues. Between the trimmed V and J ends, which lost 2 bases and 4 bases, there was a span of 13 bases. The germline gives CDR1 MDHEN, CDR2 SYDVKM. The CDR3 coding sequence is TGTGCCAGCAGTTTAATGGAGGCTAGCGCAGATACGCAGTATTTT. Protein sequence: CASSLMEASADTQYF.